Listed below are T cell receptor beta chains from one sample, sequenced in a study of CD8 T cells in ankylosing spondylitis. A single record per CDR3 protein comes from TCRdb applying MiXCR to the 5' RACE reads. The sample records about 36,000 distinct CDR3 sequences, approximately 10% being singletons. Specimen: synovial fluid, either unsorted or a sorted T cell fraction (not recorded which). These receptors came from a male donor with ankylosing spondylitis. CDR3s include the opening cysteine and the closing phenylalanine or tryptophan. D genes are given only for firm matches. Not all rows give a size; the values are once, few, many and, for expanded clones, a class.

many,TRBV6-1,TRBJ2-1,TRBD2,TGTGCCAGCAGTCTAGGGAGGGTCTACAATGAGCAGTTCTTC,CASSLGRVYNEQFF
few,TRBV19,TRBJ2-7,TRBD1,TGTGCCAGTAGTCGCACGTCCGGGACAGTTGTCTACGAGCAGTACTTC,CASSRTSGTVVYEQYF
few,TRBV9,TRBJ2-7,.,TGTGCCAGCAGCGTAGTTTCGTCTGACGAGCAGTACTTC,CASSVVSSDEQYF
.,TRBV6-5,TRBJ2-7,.,TGTGCCAGCAGTTACTCGAGATCTGGGTCCGAGCAGTACTTC,CASSYSRSGSEQYF
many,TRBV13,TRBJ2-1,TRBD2,TGTGCCAGCAGCTTCAGGACTAGCGGGAGACATGAGCAGTTCTTC,CASSFRTSGRHEQFF
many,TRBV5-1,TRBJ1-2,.,TGCGCCAGCAGCTTGGAACCTAACTATGGCTACACCTTC,CASSLEPNYGYTF
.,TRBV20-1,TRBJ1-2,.,TGCAGTGCTGGGCCGCCGACCTTCGCCACCTTC,CSAGPPTFATF
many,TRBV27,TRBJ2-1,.,TGTGCCAGCAGCCAGATCTTTAGGAGCTCCTACAATGAGCAGTTCTTC,CASSQIFRSSYNEQFF
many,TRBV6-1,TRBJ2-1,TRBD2,TGTGCCAGCACCACACGGGGGGGTTACAATGAGCAGTTCTTC,CASTTRGGYNEQFF
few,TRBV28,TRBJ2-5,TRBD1,TGTGCCAGCAGTTTATCGACAGGGGGCTTTGTGGAGACCCAGTACTTC,CASSLSTGGFVETQYF
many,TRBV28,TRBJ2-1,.,TGTGCCAGCAGACCGATCTCAGGGCAGCAGCAGTTCTTC,CASRPISGQQQFF
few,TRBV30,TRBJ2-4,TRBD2,TGTGCCTGGAGTGTACCTGCGGGAGGGGGCATTCAGTACTTC,CAWSVPAGGGIQYF
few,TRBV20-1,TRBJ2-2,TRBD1,TGCAGTGCTAGAGATTACAGGGGGCTCGGCACCGGGGAGCTGTTTTTT,CSARDYRGLGTGELFF
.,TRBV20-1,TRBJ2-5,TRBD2,TGCAGTGCTAGTTCTAGCGGGAGCGAAGAGACCCAGTACTTC,CSASSSGSEETQYF
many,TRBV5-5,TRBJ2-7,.,TGTGCCAGCAGCTTGTTGGGCAGGGGACCCTATTTC,CASSLLGRGPYF
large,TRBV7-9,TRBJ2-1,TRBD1,TGTGCCAGCAGCACCCCGGGACAGGGTATGGACAATGAGCAGTTCTTC,CASSTPGQGMDNEQFF
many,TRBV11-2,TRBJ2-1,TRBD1,TGTGCCAGCAGCTTAGGGGACAGGGGGCTCGATGAGCAGTTCTTC,CASSLGDRGLDEQFF
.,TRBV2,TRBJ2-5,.,TGTGCCAGCATGAAGGTAGCGGTCCAGGAGACCCAGTACTTC,CASMKVAVQETQYF
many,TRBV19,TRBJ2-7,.,TGTGCCAGTAGTATGGCCTACAGCCTCTACGAGCAGTACTTC,CASSMAYSLYEQYF
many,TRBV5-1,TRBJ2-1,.,TGCGCCAGCAGCCCCTCGCAGAATGAGCAGTTCTTC,CASSPSQNEQFF
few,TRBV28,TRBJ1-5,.,TGTGCCAGCAGTTATCAGGGGTCCCCGCCCCAGCATTTT,CASSYQGSPPQHF
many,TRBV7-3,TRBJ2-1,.,TGTGCCAGCAGCTTATGGGTTGGACAAAATGAGCAGTTCTTC,CASSLWVGQNEQFF
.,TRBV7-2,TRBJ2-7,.,TGTGCCAGCAGACCAACAGGTCGCTACGAGCAGTACTTC,CASRPTGRYEQYF
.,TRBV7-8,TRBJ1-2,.,TGTGCCAGCAGCTTAGCTCTTAACTATGGCTACACCTTC,CASSLALNYGYTF
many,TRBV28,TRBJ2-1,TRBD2,TGTGCCAGCAGCGACCGTAGCGGGATATTCAATGAGCAGTTCTTC,CASSDRSGIFNEQFF
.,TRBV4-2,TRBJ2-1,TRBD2,TGTGCCAGCAGCCAAGAGGCGACTAGCGGATACAATGAGCAGTTCTTC,CASSQEATSGYNEQFF
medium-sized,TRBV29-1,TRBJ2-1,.,TGCAGCGGGATAGTTGCCCCGAGGAATGAGCAGTTCTTC,CSGIVAPRNEQFF
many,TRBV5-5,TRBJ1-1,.,TGTGCCAGCAGCTTGGATGTAAGCACTGAAGCTTTCTTT,CASSLDVSTEAFF
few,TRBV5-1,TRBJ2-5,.,TGCGCCAGCAGCTCCGACGCAGGGGGGTATAGTGAGACCCAGTACTTC,CASSSDAGGYSETQYF
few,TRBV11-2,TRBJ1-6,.,TGTGCCAGCAGCGCCAGCGATTCACCCCTCCACTTT,CASSASDSPLHF
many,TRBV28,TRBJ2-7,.,TGTGCCAGCACTTTATCGCGGGACACCTCCTACGAGCAGTACTTC,CASTLSRDTSYEQYF
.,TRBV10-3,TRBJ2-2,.,TGTGCCATCAGTGATCGGGGTACCACCGGGGAGCTGTTTTTT,CAISDRGTTGELFF
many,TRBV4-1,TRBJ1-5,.,TGCGCCAGCAGCCAAGATCAGAGGGTTGGAATGGGGCAGCCCCAGCATTTT,CASSQDQRVGMGQPQHF
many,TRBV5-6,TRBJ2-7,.,TGTGCCAGCAGCTTCGGGGACTCCCTTCTGTACGAGCAGTACTTC,CASSFGDSLLYEQYF
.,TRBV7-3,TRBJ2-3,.,TGTGCCAGCAGCTTAAGCCCAGCGGGCCCATACACAGATACGCAGTATTTT,CASSLSPAGPYTDTQYF
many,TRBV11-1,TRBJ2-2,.,TGTGCCAGCAGCTTGGGTACGAACACCGGGGAGCTGTTTTTT,CASSLGTNTGELFF
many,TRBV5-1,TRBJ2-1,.,TGTGCCAGCAGCTTAGGCGGCAATGAGCAGTTCTTC,CASSLGGNEQFF
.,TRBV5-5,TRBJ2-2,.,TGTGCCAGCAGCTTGGCCCCCATCGGGGAGCTGTTTTTT,CASSLAPIGELFF
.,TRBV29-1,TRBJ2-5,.,TGCAGCGTTGATCCTTTGGGGGAGACCCAGTACTTC,CSVDPLGETQYF
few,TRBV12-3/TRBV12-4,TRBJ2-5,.,TGTGCCAGCAGTTTTAAAGCGGAGACCCAGTACTTC,CASSFKAETQYF
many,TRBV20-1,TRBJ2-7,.,TGCAGTGCTAGTGACGGCGAACCGGGACTTGGGATGTACGAGCAGTACTTC,CSASDGEPGLGMYEQYF
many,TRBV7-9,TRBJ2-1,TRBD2,TGTGCCAGCAGCTTCCCGGGACTAGCGGTGAATGAGCAGTTCTTC,CASSFPGLAVNEQFF
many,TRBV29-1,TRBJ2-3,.,TGCAGCGCCGACATAGCTAGCACAGATACGCAGTATTTT,CSADIASTDTQYF
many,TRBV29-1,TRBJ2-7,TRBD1,TGCAGCGCTACGGCTGAGACAGGGCCCTACGAGCAGTACTTC,CSATAETGPYEQYF
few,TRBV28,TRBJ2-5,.,TGTGCCAGCAGTCGAGCATACGGGGTTGATCAGTACTTC,CASSRAYGVDQYF
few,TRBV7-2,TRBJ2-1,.,TGTGCCAGCAGCTTGGGGGGGCTAGCCCAGAGGTTGTTC,CASSLGGLAQRLF
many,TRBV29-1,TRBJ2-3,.,TGCAGCTCCAGCGAGAGGGGCACAGATACGCAGTATTTT,CSSSERGTDTQYF
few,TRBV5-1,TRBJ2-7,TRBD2,TGCGCCAGCAGCTTGGAGCCCCGGACTAGCGGGGGATCCTACGAGCAGTACTTC,CASSLEPRTSGGSYEQYF
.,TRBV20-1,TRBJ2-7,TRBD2,TGCAGTGCTAGAGGACTAGCGGTCCCCACCTACGAGCAGTACTTC,CSARGLAVPTYEQYF
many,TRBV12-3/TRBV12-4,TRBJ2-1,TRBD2,TGTGCCAGCAGTTTACTAGGACTAGCGGGAGATGAGCAGTTCTTC,CASSLLGLAGDEQFF
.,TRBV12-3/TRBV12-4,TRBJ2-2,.,TGTGCCAGCAGCATACTCCTCGGCACCGGGGAGCTGTTTTTT,CASSILLGTGELFF
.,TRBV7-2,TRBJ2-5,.,TGTGCCAGCAGCTTAGCGTATTGGTCGGGTCAAGAGACCCAGTACTTC,CASSLAYWSGQETQYF
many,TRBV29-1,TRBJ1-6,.,TGCAGCGTTGGTGAGGTGAATTCACCCCTCCACTTT,CSVGEVNSPLHF
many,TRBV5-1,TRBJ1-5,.,TGCGCCAGCAGCTTGGGTCCGGAGGGCAATCAGCCCCAGCATTTT,CASSLGPEGNQPQHF
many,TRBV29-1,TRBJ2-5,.,TGCAGCGCCGACGGGGGCGAGACCCAGTACTTC,CSADGGETQYF
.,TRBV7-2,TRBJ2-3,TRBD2,TGTGCCAGCTCGATCCTAGCGGGAGCGTTTGCAGATACGCAGTATTTT,CASSILAGAFADTQYF
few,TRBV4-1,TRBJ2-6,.,TGCGCCAGCAGCCCTCCAGGCGGTGACTCTGGGGCCAACGTCCTGACTTTC,CASSPPGGDSGANVLTF